This is a list of T cell receptor beta chains from one sample in a study of technical replicates of blood from a few donors. Using immunoSEQ multiplex PCR, the repertoire was profiled, and TCRdb retains in-frame clones only, with some absent. The table records tens of thousands of clones, 95% to 97% of them present only once. Sequencing input: T cells isolated from PBMCs. The source of these receptors is a human donor in good health. The CDR3 runs from the conserved cysteine through the conserved F or W. Each record gives: J gene, clone size, V gene, D gene, CDR3 protein, CDR3 DNA. A D gene is named only where the DNA matches it firmly. Clone size appears in some rows only: once, few, many, or a class for an expanded clone.

J gene: TRBJ1-2; clone size: .; V gene: TRBV7-9; D gene: TRBD1; CDR3 protein: CASSLGPLQGHGYTF; CDR3 DNA: TGTGCCAGCAGCTTGGGTCCTTTACAGGGGCATGGCTACACCTTC
J gene: TRBJ2-7; clone size: .; V gene: TRBV7-9; D gene: TRBD1; CDR3 protein: CASIKGGTGGLYEQYF; CDR3 DNA: TGTGCCAGCATTAAGGGGGGGACAGGGGGCTTATACGAGCAGTACTTC
J gene: TRBJ2-7; clone size: large; V gene: TRBV6-5; D gene: .; CDR3 protein: CASRGGQNYEQYF; CDR3 DNA: TGTGCCAGCAGAGGAGGACAGAACTACGAGCAGTACTTC
J gene: TRBJ2-3; clone size: .; V gene: TRBV29-1; D gene: TRBD2; CDR3 protein: CSVDGRATDTQYF; CDR3 DNA: TGCAGCGTTGACGGGAGGGCAACAGATACGCAGTATTTT
J gene: TRBJ2-7; clone size: .; V gene: TRBV9; D gene: TRBD1; CDR3 protein: CASSARDREYEQYF; CDR3 DNA: TGTGCCAGCAGTGCCCGGGACAGAGAATACGAGCAGTACTTC
J gene: TRBJ1-1; clone size: .; V gene: TRBV6-5; D gene: .; CDR3 protein: CASFRATNTEAFF; CDR3 DNA: TGTGCCAGTTTCAGGGCTACGAACACTGAAGCTTTCTTT
J gene: TRBJ2-5; clone size: .; V gene: TRBV7-8; D gene: .; CDR3 protein: CASSLNRGIPKETQYF; CDR3 DNA: TGTGCCAGCAGCTTAAATAGGGGGATCCCGAAAGAGACCCAGTACTTC
J gene: TRBJ2-3; clone size: once; V gene: TRBV6-1; D gene: TRBD1; CDR3 protein: CASSGQGRDTQYF; CDR3 DNA: TGTGCCAGCAGTGGACAGGGGAGAGATACGCAGTATTTT
J gene: TRBJ2-7; clone size: .; V gene: TRBV27; D gene: .; CDR3 protein: CASSLGGTISTYEQYF; CDR3 DNA: TGTGCCAGCAGTTTAGGGGGGACGATTAGCACCTACGAGCAGTACTTC
J gene: TRBJ2-5; clone size: .; V gene: TRBV27; D gene: .; CDR3 protein: CASSPTLSQETQYF; CDR3 DNA: TGTGCCAGCAGTCCTACCCTAAGTCAAGAGACCCAGTACTTC
J gene: TRBJ1-4; clone size: .; V gene: TRBV4-3; D gene: TRBD1; CDR3 protein: CASSQVLAGTVPLFF; CDR3 DNA: TGCGCCAGCAGCCAAGTACTTGCAGGGACAGTACCGCTGTTTTTT
J gene: TRBJ2-5; clone size: .; V gene: TRBV10-2; D gene: TRBD1; CDR3 protein: CASSVGTGRKKTQYF; CDR3 DNA: TGCGCCAGCAGTGTGGGGACAGGGCGGAAAAAGACCCAGTACTTC
J gene: TRBJ1-5; clone size: .; V gene: TRBV30; D gene: .; CDR3 protein: CAWRAGANQPQHF; CDR3 DNA: TGTGCCTGGAGGGCAGGGGCAAATCAGCCCCAGCATTTT
J gene: TRBJ2-6; clone size: .; V gene: TRBV7-6; D gene: .; CDR3 protein: CASSLAWWQGTGANVLTF; CDR3 DNA: TGTGCCAGCAGCTTAGCGTGGTGGCAGGGCACTGGGGCCAACGTCCTGACTTTC
J gene: TRBJ1-2; clone size: .; V gene: TRBV7-9; D gene: .; CDR3 protein: CASSFEGTYGYTF; CDR3 DNA: TGTGCCAGCAGCTTTGAGGGAACCTATGGCTACACCTTC
J gene: TRBJ1-3; clone size: .; V gene: TRBV10-3; D gene: .; CDR3 protein: CAISSGTPRSGNTIYF; CDR3 DNA: TGTGCCATCAGTTCCGGGACACCTCGCTCTGGAAACACCATATATTTT
J gene: TRBJ1-2; clone size: .; V gene: TRBV28; D gene: TRBD1; CDR3 protein: CASRNPVGTGASGYTF; CDR3 DNA: TGTGCCAGCCGGAATCCTGTTGGGACAGGGGCATCGGGCTACACCTTC
J gene: TRBJ2-7; clone size: .; V gene: TRBV28; D gene: .; CDR3 protein: CASFGDGSSYEQYF; CDR3 DNA: TGTGCCAGTTTTGGGGACGGGAGCTCCTACGAGCAGTACTTC
J gene: TRBJ2-1; clone size: .; V gene: TRBV14; D gene: .; CDR3 protein: CASSRQTNEQFF; CDR3 DNA: TGTGCCAGCAGCCGACAGACCAATGAGCAGTTCTTC
J gene: TRBJ1-1; clone size: .; V gene: TRBV6-5; D gene: .; CDR3 protein: CASSFRLPTEAFF; CDR3 DNA: TGTGCCAGCAGTTTCAGACTCCCGACTGAAGCTTTCTTT
J gene: TRBJ2-2; clone size: .; V gene: TRBV6-5; D gene: .; CDR3 protein: CASSYSSGEWVGELFF; CDR3 DNA: TGTGCCAGCAGTTACTCATCGGGGGAGTGGGTCGGGGAGCTGTTTTTT
J gene: TRBJ1-1; clone size: .; V gene: TRBV7-3; D gene: .; CDR3 protein: CASSPESRGGEYTEAFF; CDR3 DNA: TGTGCCAGCAGCCCTGAAAGTCGGGGGGGCGAGTACACTGAAGCTTTCTTT
J gene: TRBJ1-1; clone size: .; V gene: TRBV4-3; D gene: .; CDR3 protein: CASSQDIAVLNTEAFF; CDR3 DNA: TGCGCCAGCAGCCAAGATATAGCGGTTTTGAACACTGAAGCTTTCTTT
J gene: TRBJ2-7; clone size: .; V gene: TRBV6-5; D gene: TRBD1; CDR3 protein: CASSWGQGVGEQYF; CDR3 DNA: TGTGCCAGCAGTTGGGGACAGGGGGTCGGCGAGCAGTACTTC
J gene: TRBJ2-1; clone size: .; V gene: TRBV7-6; D gene: TRBD2; CDR3 protein: CASSIYLAGVGRGEQFF; CDR3 DNA: TGTGCCAGCAGCATATATTTAGCGGGAGTAGGACGAGGTGAGCAGTTCTTC
J gene: TRBJ2-7; clone size: .; V gene: TRBV2; D gene: TRBD2; CDR3 protein: CASSAGRETGYEQYF; CDR3 DNA: TGTGCCAGCAGCGCCGGGCGGGAGACGGGTTACGAGCAGTACTTC
J gene: TRBJ2-2; clone size: once; V gene: TRBV7-8; D gene: TRBD2; CDR3 protein: CASSLARLAGGLHTGELFF; CDR3 DNA: TGTGCCAGCAGCTTAGCGCGGCTAGCGGGAGGGCTCCACACCGGGGAGCTGTTTTTT
J gene: TRBJ2-1; clone size: once; V gene: TRBV11-2; D gene: TRBD1; CDR3 protein: CASRTGQGPNNEQFF; CDR3 DNA: TGTGCCAGCAGAACGGGACAGGGGCCAAACAATGAGCAGTTCTTC
J gene: TRBJ2-4; clone size: once; V gene: TRBV21-1; D gene: .; CDR3 protein: CASSTRQTLAKNIQYF; CDR3 DNA: TGTGCCAGCAGCACCAGACAGACCCTAGCCAAAAACATTCAGTACTTC
J gene: TRBJ1-1; clone size: .; V gene: TRBV7-9; D gene: .; CDR3 protein: CATREGGTEAFF; CDR3 DNA: TGCGCCACCCGGGAAGGGGGCACTGAAGCTTTCTTT
J gene: TRBJ2-1; clone size: .; V gene: TRBV10-2; D gene: TRBD2; CDR3 protein: CASNPAGGYNEQFF; CDR3 DNA: TGCGCCAGCAATCCAGCGGGGGGCTACAATGAGCAGTTCTTC
J gene: TRBJ2-7; clone size: .; V gene: TRBV6-5; D gene: .; CDR3 protein: CASSYPGGGSYEQYF; CDR3 DNA: TGTGCCAGCAGTTACCCCGGAGGAGGCTCCTACGAGCAGTACTTC
J gene: TRBJ2-6; clone size: .; V gene: TRBV11-1; D gene: .; CDR3 protein: CASSSPSEAGANVLTF; CDR3 DNA: TGTGCCAGCAGCTCCCCTTCCGAGGCTGGGGCCAACGTCCTGACTTTC
J gene: TRBJ2-4; clone size: once; V gene: TRBV2; D gene: TRBD2; CDR3 protein: CASSGGLAGANTLAKNIQYF; CDR3 DNA: TGTGCCAGCAGCGGGGGACTAGCGGGAGCTAACACCTTAGCCAAAAACATTCAGTACTTC
J gene: TRBJ1-2; clone size: .; V gene: TRBV7-2; D gene: .; CDR3 protein: CASSFPGHLFNYGYTF; CDR3 DNA: TGTGCCAGCAGCTTTCCCGGACACCTTTTTAACTATGGCTACACCTTC
J gene: TRBJ2-7; clone size: .; V gene: TRBV19; D gene: TRBD1; CDR3 protein: CASSKDRGVEQYF; CDR3 DNA: TGTGCCAGTAGTAAGGACAGGGGAGTCGAGCAGTACTTC
J gene: TRBJ2-1; clone size: .; V gene: TRBV27; D gene: .; CDR3 protein: CASSLGGAYNEQFF; CDR3 DNA: TGTGCCAGCAGTTTAGGGGGCGCTTACAATGAGCAGTTCTTC
J gene: TRBJ2-2; clone size: once; V gene: TRBV15; D gene: .; CDR3 protein: CATSRDRAFTGELFF; CDR3 DNA: TGTGCCACCAGCAGAGATCGAGCGTTCACCGGGGAGCTGTTTTTT
J gene: TRBJ2-5; clone size: .; V gene: TRBV6-5; D gene: TRBD1; CDR3 protein: CASSRTGMQTQYF; CDR3 DNA: TGTGCCAGCAGCCGGACAGGGATGCAGACCCAGTACTTC
J gene: TRBJ1-4; clone size: .; V gene: TRBV11-2; D gene: .; CDR3 protein: CASSSLIRGKLFF; CDR3 DNA: TGTGCCAGCAGCTCTTTAATTCGCGGAAAACTGTTTTTT
J gene: TRBJ2-1; clone size: .; V gene: TRBV19; D gene: .; CDR3 protein: CASSLETAWQSNEQFF; CDR3 DNA: TGTGCCAGTAGTCTCGAGACAGCCTGGCAGTCCAATGAGCAGTTCTTC
J gene: TRBJ2-7; clone size: .; V gene: TRBV7-3; D gene: .; CDR3 protein: CASSTAGRGEQYF; CDR3 DNA: TGTGCCAGCAGCACGGCGGGAAGGGGCGAGCAGTACTTC
J gene: TRBJ2-1; clone size: .; V gene: TRBV9; D gene: TRBD2; CDR3 protein: CASSSSGGFDEQFF; CDR3 DNA: TGTGCCAGCAGCTCAAGCGGGGGTTTCGATGAGCAGTTCTTC
J gene: TRBJ2-1; clone size: .; V gene: TRBV5-1; D gene: .; CDR3 protein: CASSPLAGASHNEQFF; CDR3 DNA: TGCGCCAGCAGCCCTTTGGCGGGGGCTTCACACAATGAGCAGTTCTTC
J gene: TRBJ1-2; clone size: .; V gene: TRBV4-2; D gene: .; CDR3 protein: CASSQGTAFYGYTF; CDR3 DNA: TGTGCCAGCAGCCAAGGGACAGCCTTCTATGGCTACACCTTC
J gene: TRBJ2-7; clone size: .; V gene: TRBV9; D gene: TRBD1; CDR3 protein: CASSVGTATYEQYF; CDR3 DNA: TGTGCCAGCAGCGTCGGGACAGCTACCTACGAGCAGTACTTC
J gene: TRBJ1-1; clone size: .; V gene: TRBV29-1; D gene: .; CDR3 protein: CSVVRGTEAFF; CDR3 DNA: TGCAGCGTTGTCCGGGGGACTGAAGCTTTCTTT
J gene: TRBJ2-7; clone size: .; V gene: TRBV5-6; D gene: .; CDR3 protein: CASSSDYLSYEQYF; CDR3 DNA: TGTGCCAGCAGTTCGGACTATCTCTCCTACGAGCAGTACTTC
J gene: TRBJ1-1; clone size: once; V gene: TRBV2; D gene: TRBD1; CDR3 protein: CASSQPGQQAFF; CDR3 DNA: TGTGCCAGCAGTCAACCGGGACAGCAAGCTTTCTTT
J gene: TRBJ2-1; clone size: .; V gene: TRBV27; D gene: .; CDR3 protein: CASSLLGSPYNEQFF; CDR3 DNA: TGTGCCAGCAGTTTACTCGGGAGCCCCTACAATGAGCAGTTCTTC
J gene: TRBJ1-2; clone size: few; V gene: TRBV5-4; D gene: .; CDR3 protein: CASSFGQNYGYTF; CDR3 DNA: TGTGCCAGCAGCTTTGGACAGAACTATGGCTACACCTTC
J gene: TRBJ2-7; clone size: .; V gene: TRBV5-1; D gene: .; CDR3 protein: CASSATTASYEQYF; CDR3 DNA: TGCGCCAGCAGCGCAACGACAGCTTCCTACGAGCAGTACTTC
J gene: TRBJ2-7; clone size: .; V gene: TRBV6-6; D gene: .; CDR3 protein: CASSLVRDLTYEQYF; CDR3 DNA: TGTGCCAGCAGTTTAGTCCGGGACTTAACCTACGAGCAGTACTTC
J gene: TRBJ1-3; clone size: .; V gene: TRBV7-9; D gene: .; CDR3 protein: CASSLAVQGRSGNTIYF; CDR3 DNA: TGTGCCAGCAGCTTAGCTGTACAGGGCCGCTCTGGAAACACCATATATTTT
J gene: TRBJ1-2; clone size: once; V gene: TRBV2; D gene: .; CDR3 protein: CASSEFRDLHHGYTF; CDR3 DNA: TGTGCCAGCAGTGAATTCCGAGACTTACATCATGGCTACACCTTC